Listed below are T cell receptor beta chains from one sample, sequenced in a study of blood T cell repertoires in COVID-19. Here immunoSEQ multiplex PCR was the method, and the copy in TCRdb shows in-frame clones only, minus some. The data show under 300,000 clones, roughly 87% seen once. What was sequenced was PBMCs or T cells enriched from blood (not recorded which). The receptors stem from a woman in her thirties with acute COVID-19. CDR3s include the opening cysteine and the closing phenylalanine or tryptophan. Fields, in order: clone size, V gene, D gene, J gene, CDR3 DNA, CDR3 protein. A D gene is named only where the DNA matches it firmly. Where a row states a size, it is once, few, many or the class of an expanded clone; other rows omit it.

size: .; V: TRBV9; D: .; J: TRBJ1-3; DNA: TGTGCCAGCAGCGTAGCCCAGGATGGCTCTGGAAACACCATATATTTT; CDR3: CASSVAQDGSGNTIYF
size: .; V: TRBV9; D: TRBD2; J: TRBJ2-7; DNA: TGTGCCAGCAGCGTAACTAGCGGGGCCAGCTCCTACGAGCAGTACTTC; CDR3: CASSVTSGASSYEQYF
size: .; V: TRBV7-2; D: .; J: TRBJ2-5; DNA: TGTGCCAGCAGCTTAGTAGCTAGCAGCCAAGAGACCCAGTACTTC; CDR3: CASSLVASSQETQYF
size: .; V: TRBV9; D: TRBD2; J: TRBJ2-7; DNA: TGTGCCAGCAGCGTAGGAGCTAGCGGGAGGGCCGACAACTCCTACGAGCAGTACTTC; CDR3: CASSVGASGRADNSYEQYF
size: .; V: TRBV19; D: .; J: TRBJ1-1; DNA: TGTGCCAGTAGTCCAGGCGGGGGACGAAACACTGAAGCTTTCTTT; CDR3: CASSPGGGRNTEAFF
size: .; V: TRBV3-1/TRBV3-2; D: TRBD1; J: TRBJ2-5; DNA: TGTGCCAGCAGCCAAGCGACAGGGAGTCTAGAGACCCAGTACTTC; CDR3: CASSQATGSLETQYF
size: .; V: TRBV7-9; D: TRBD1; J: TRBJ1-1; DNA: TGTGCCAGCAGCTTATTGGGACAGGAGAACACTGAAGCTTTCTTT; CDR3: CASSLLGQENTEAFF
size: .; V: TRBV2; D: TRBD1; J: TRBJ2-1; DNA: TGTGCCAGCAGCGAAAGACAGGGGGCTGAGCAGTTCTTC; CDR3: CASSERQGAEQFF
size: .; V: TRBV28; D: TRBD1; J: TRBJ2-1; DNA: TGTGCCAGCAGTGCGACATTTGCCAGGGGGCTCGATGAGCAGTTCTTC; CDR3: CASSATFARGLDEQFF
size: .; V: TRBV5-1; D: .; J: TRBJ2-5; DNA: TGCGCCAGCAGGCCAGGGTGGCTAGCGCAAGAGACCCAGTACTTC; CDR3: CASRPGWLAQETQYF
size: .; V: TRBV29-1; D: .; J: TRBJ2-1; DNA: TGCAGCGTTGAAGGGACAGAAAATTACAATGAGCAGTTCTTC; CDR3: CSVEGTENYNEQFF
size: .; V: TRBV7-8; D: TRBD2; J: TRBJ2-7; DNA: TGTGCCAGCAGCATTGGGACAGCCGGGACTAGCGGTTCCTTCTCCTACGAGCAGTACTTC; CDR3: CASSIGTAGTSGSFSYEQYF
size: .; V: TRBV7-9; D: .; J: TRBJ1-4; DNA: TGTGCCAGCAGCCCTGTGGGGGGGGAAAAACTGTTTTTT; CDR3: CASSPVGGEKLFF
size: .; V: TRBV27; D: .; J: TRBJ1-5; DNA: TGTGCCAGCAGTCCGCGACAGCTGAATAGCAATCAGCCCCAGCATTTT; CDR3: CASSPRQLNSNQPQHF
size: once; V: TRBV4-1; D: .; J: TRBJ1-2; DNA: TGCGCCAGCAGCCAAGCGGCAGGATCCATATATGGCTACACCTTC; CDR3: CASSQAAGSIYGYTF
size: .; V: TRBV5-1; D: .; J: TRBJ1-1; DNA: TGCGCCAGCAGCGAAACAGGAATGAACACTGAAGCTTTCTTT; CDR3: CASSETGMNTEAFF
size: .; V: TRBV7-2; D: TRBD2; J: TRBJ2-2; DNA: TGTGCCAGCAGCTTAATTCCTAGCGGGAGCCTAACCGGGGAGCTGTTTTTT; CDR3: CASSLIPSGSLTGELFF
size: .; V: TRBV28; D: .; J: TRBJ1-6; DNA: TGTGCCAGCAGTTTAGACACTAATTCACCCCTCCACTTT; CDR3: CASSLDTNSPLHF
size: .; V: TRBV6-5; D: TRBD1; J: TRBJ2-1; DNA: TGTGCCAGCAGTACCGGGACAGGGTTCAACAATGAGCAGTTCTTC; CDR3: CASSTGTGFNNEQFF
size: once; V: TRBV28; D: .; J: TRBJ1-5; DNA: TGTGCCAGCAATCCGAACAGGGTCAATCAGCCCCAGCATTTT; CDR3: CASNPNRVNQPQHF
size: .; V: TRBV27; D: TRBD2; J: TRBJ2-7; DNA: TGTGCCAGCAGTTTACGGGAGGGCCTCTCCTACGAGCAGTACTTC; CDR3: CASSLREGLSYEQYF
size: .; V: TRBV12-3/TRBV12-4; D: .; J: TRBJ1-1; DNA: TGTGCCAGCAGTTTGATACAGGGTGCCCCTTTCTTT; CDR3: CASSLIQGAPFF
size: .; V: TRBV27; D: TRBD1; J: TRBJ1-1; DNA: TGTGCCAGCAGTCCGGGACAGGGGGCAGCGAACACTGAAGCTTTCTTT; CDR3: CASSPGQGAANTEAFF
size: .; V: TRBV7-9; D: TRBD2; J: TRBJ2-2; DNA: TGTGCCAGCAGCTTTCCAGCGGGGGAACCGGGCGCCGGGGAGCTGTTTTTT; CDR3: CASSFPAGEPGAGELFF
size: .; V: TRBV9; D: TRBD2; J: TRBJ2-2; DNA: TGTGCCAGCAGCGAGACTAGCGGGACTAACACCGGGGAGCTGTTTTTT; CDR3: CASSETSGTNTGELFF
size: .; V: TRBV28; D: TRBD1; J: TRBJ1-2; DNA: TGTGCCAGCAGGAATGGCGGACAGGGGACCTCTGGCTACACCTTC; CDR3: CASRNGGQGTSGYTF
size: .; V: TRBV7-8; D: .; J: TRBJ1-1; DNA: TGTGCCAGCAGCTTACCAGGGTGGACTGAAGCTTTCTTT; CDR3: CASSLPGWTEAFF
size: .; V: TRBV28; D: .; J: TRBJ1-6; DNA: TGTGCCAGCAGTTCCGTCTCCTATAATTCACCCCTCCACTTT; CDR3: CASSSVSYNSPLHF
size: .; V: TRBV11-2; D: .; J: TRBJ2-2; DNA: TGTGCCAGCAGGAGATCACGAACGGTAACCGGGGAGCTGTTTTTT; CDR3: CASRRSRTVTGELFF
size: .; V: TRBV20-1; D: .; J: TRBJ2-5; DNA: TGCAGTGCTAGTCGTCAGGGTGTCGAGACCCAGTACTTC; CDR3: CSASRQGVETQYF
size: .; V: TRBV5-1; D: TRBD2; J: TRBJ2-2; DNA: TGCGCCAGCAGCTTGGAACTAGCGGGAGGTTCCACCGGGGAGCTGTTTTTT; CDR3: CASSLELAGGSTGELFF
size: .; V: TRBV25-1; D: .; J: TRBJ2-7; DNA: TGTGCCAGCAGTACCCTGGGCAGGCCCTACGAGCAGTACTTC; CDR3: CASSTLGRPYEQYF
size: .; V: TRBV19; D: .; J: TRBJ1-6; DNA: TGTGCCACCTCGGGTGGCGGAAGCTCCTATAATTCACCCCTCCACTTT; CDR3: CATSGGGSSYNSPLHF
size: .; V: TRBV9; D: TRBD2; J: TRBJ2-1; DNA: TGTGCCAGCAGCGCGGTTAGCGGGAGCGAGCAGTTCTTC; CDR3: CASSAVSGSEQFF
size: .; V: TRBV5-6; D: TRBD2; J: TRBJ2-7; DNA: TGTGCCAGCAGCCAGGGACTAGCGGCCACCTACGAGCAGTACTTC; CDR3: CASSQGLAATYEQYF
size: .; V: TRBV9; D: .; J: TRBJ2-5; DNA: TGTGCCAGCAGCCCCTCGGGCCAAGAGACCCAGTACTTC; CDR3: CASSPSGQETQYF
size: .; V: TRBV6-5; D: TRBD1; J: TRBJ1-5; DNA: TGTGCCAGCAGAGTTGGACAGGGTAATCAGCCCCAGCATTTT; CDR3: CASRVGQGNQPQHF
size: .; V: TRBV15; D: .; J: TRBJ1-1; DNA: TGTGCCACCAGCAGAAATAGGGGCACTGAAGCTTTCTTT; CDR3: CATSRNRGTEAFF
size: .; V: TRBV21-1; D: .; J: TRBJ2-1; DNA: TGTGCCAGCAGCAAAAAACCTGGACAGGGGGACCTATCGGATGAGCAGTTCTTC; CDR3: CASSKKPGQGDLSDEQFF
size: .; V: TRBV28; D: TRBD1; J: TRBJ1-4; DNA: TGTGCCAGCAGCCGACAGGGGTCTAATGAAAAACTGTTTTTT; CDR3: CASSRQGSNEKLFF
size: .; V: TRBV4-1; D: TRBD1; J: TRBJ1-2; DNA: TGCGCCAGCAGCCAAGAGGGGGCAGGGGGTCGAGGAAACTATGGCTACACCTTC; CDR3: CASSQEGAGGRGNYGYTF
size: .; V: TRBV27; D: .; J: TRBJ2-4; DNA: TGTGCCAGCAGATCCCCAGCCGGGGCCAAAAACATTCAGTACTTC; CDR3: CASRSPAGAKNIQYF
size: .; V: TRBV27; D: .; J: TRBJ2-7; DNA: TGTGCCAGCAGTCGCGTTCTGCTAAGTGAGCAGTACTTC; CDR3: CASSRVLLSEQYF
size: .; V: TRBV29-1; D: .; J: TRBJ2-2; DNA: TGCAGCGCCGGTCATCGGTCCCCCGGGGAGCTGTTTTTT; CDR3: CSAGHRSPGELFF
size: once; V: TRBV2; D: .; J: TRBJ1-6; DNA: TGTGCCAGCAGTGAAACGTCGACAGGTGTTAATTCACCCCTCCACTTT; CDR3: CASSETSTGVNSPLHF